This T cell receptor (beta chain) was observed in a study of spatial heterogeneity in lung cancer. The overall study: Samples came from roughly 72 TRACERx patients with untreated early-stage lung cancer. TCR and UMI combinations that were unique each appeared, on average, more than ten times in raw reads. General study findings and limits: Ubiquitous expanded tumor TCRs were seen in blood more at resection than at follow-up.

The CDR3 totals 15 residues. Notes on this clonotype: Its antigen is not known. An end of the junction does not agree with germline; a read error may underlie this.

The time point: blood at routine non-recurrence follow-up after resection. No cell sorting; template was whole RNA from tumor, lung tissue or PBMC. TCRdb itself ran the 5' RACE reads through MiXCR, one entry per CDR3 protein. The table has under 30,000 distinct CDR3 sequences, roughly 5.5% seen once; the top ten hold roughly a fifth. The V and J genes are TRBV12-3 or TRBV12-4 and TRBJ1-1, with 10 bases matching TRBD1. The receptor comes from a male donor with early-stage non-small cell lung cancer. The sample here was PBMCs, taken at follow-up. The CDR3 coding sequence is TGTGCCAACAGTCGGGACAGGGGAGGAAACACTGAAGCTTTCTTT. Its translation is CANSRDRGGNTEAFF.